This T cell receptor (beta chain) came from a study of spatial heterogeneity in lung cancer. The overall study: For the average unique TCR and UMI combination, more than 8.5 occurrences appeared in raw reads.

The CDR3 extends over 15 amino acids. Looked up from germline, CDR1 is DFQATT and CDR2 is SNEGSKA (reference sequence). V was shortened by 2 bases and J by 0 bases, with 11 bases between the two germline ends. Every TCR cDNA molecule carried a tag that served as a unique molecular identifier. One entry per CDR3 protein results from TCRdb running MiXCR on the 5' RACE reads. The sample comprises about 120,000 distinct CDR3 sequences, more than 10% of which are singletons, and roughly 15% rests with the top ten. Time point specified: blood at routine non-recurrence follow-up after resection. The input material, whole RNA from tumor, nontumor lung or frozen PBMC, was sequenced unsorted.

The material sequenced was PBMCs, taken at follow-up. This TCR derives from a male donor with early-stage non-small cell lung cancer. The J gene is TRBJ2-4, the V gene TRBV20-1; a weak D match, TRBD2 (5 bases). The CDR3 here is CSARSGNLAKNIQYF. DNA for the CDR3: TGCAGTGCTAGATCGGGAAATTTAGCCAAAAACATTCAGTACTTC.